This T cell receptor beta chain was identified in a study of blood T cell repertoires in COVID-19. Measured with immunoSEQ multiplex PCR; TCRdb has only the in-frame clones, and not every one. This sample has approximately 280,000 clones, with around 90% found just once. The V gene lost 4 bases and the J gene lost 13 bases, with 24 bases spanning the gap. Germline lookup yields CDR1 SGDLS and CDR2 YYNGEE. The CDR3 is 15 residues long. V and J are TRBV9 and TRBJ2-1; a weak D match, TRBD2 (5 bases). The sequencing input was peripheral blood. The TCR was taken from a man between 50 and 59 years old with acute or convalescent COVID-19. The CDR3 sequence is CASSSPGYSRKEQFF. The CDR3 nucleotides read TGTGCCAGCAGCTCCCCGGGGTACTCGAGAAAGGAACAGTTCTTC. Full variable domain (remainder filled in from reference TRBV9 and TRBJ2-1): DSGVTQTPKHLITATGQRVTLRCSPRSGDLSVYWYQQSLDQGLQFLIQYYNGEERAKGNILERFSAQQFPDLHSELNLSSLELGDSALYFCASSSPGYSRKEQFFGPGTRLTVL.